This T cell receptor beta chain was sequenced in a study of cytomegalovirus exposure and HLA in healthy donors. PCR primers comprised 60 Vbeta and 13 Jbeta primers. Only in-frame clones appear in the TCRdb table, and some are missing; sequencing was by immunoSEQ multiplex PCR. The data show approximately 210,000 clones, around four fifths seen once. This CDR3 has 12 amino acids. The V gene's germline CDR1 is MNHEY and CDR2 SVGAGI. Between the trimmed V and J ends, which lost 6 bases and 10 bases, there was a span of 13 bases. This receptor was taken from a woman aged 50 to 60 in good health and CMV-seropositive. V and J are TRBV6-5 and TRBJ2-1; maybe TRBD2 (5 bases). Sequenced sample: PBMCs. The DNA for the CDR3 is TGTGCCAGCAGCTCCAGACTAAACGAGCAGTTCTTC. Amino acids: CASSSRLNEQFF.